The 7 T cell receptor beta chains in this list originate from one sample, sequenced in a study of blood T cell repertoires in COVID-19. TCRdb keeps only in-frame clones here, not all; method: immunoSEQ multiplex PCR. The sample gives tens of thousands of clones, roughly 88% of which show up once; approximately 3% is in the top ten. The sample was peripheral blood. The receptors originated from an elderly woman with COVID-19, enrolled during active disease.

The chain joins TRBV7-3 to TRBJ2-4; D is unclear. Trimming pared 2 bases from V and 6 bases from J, leaving 8 bases between. Germline CDR1 reads SGHTA; CDR2 reads FQGTGA. This CDR3 is 13 amino acids long. The CDR3 loop reads CASSLLSGNIQYF. CDR3 nucleotide sequence: TGTGCCAGCAGCTTACTCTCAGGAAACATTCAGTACTTC.

The gene calls are TRBV28 and TRBJ1-2, with D tentatively TRBD1 (6 bases). There are 13 residues in the CDR3. Germline CDR1 reads MDHEN; CDR2 reads SYDVKM. With 3 bases removed from V and 3 bases from J, the gap between germline ends came to 8 bases. This CDR3 is CASSLGQYYGYTF. The CDR3, as DNA: TGTGCCAGCAGTTTGGGACAATACTATGGCTACACCTTC.

The chain couples TRBV7-9 to TRBJ2-2; TRBD1 matches 7 bases. Germline V CDR1 and CDR2: SEHNR, FQNEAQ (reference sequence). Trimming took 6 bases from V and 6 from J; bases not matched to a gene: 7. The CDR3 is 14 amino acids. The CDR3 sequence: CASRARQGAGELFF. The CDR3 nucleotides read TGTGCCAGCAGGGCACGACAGGGAGCCGGGGAGCTGTTTTTT.

V gene TRBV29-1 combines with J gene TRBJ2-7, with no clear D. Trimming removed 3 bases from V and 0 bases from J, with 12 bases in between. Per germline, CDR1 SQVTM and CDR2 ANQGSEA. The CDR3 consists of 14 residues. The CDR3 DNA reads TGCAGCGTTGAGATTACGAGGAGCTCCTACGAGCAGTACTTC. Residues: CSVEITRSSYEQYF.

This chain joins TRBV5-1 and TRBJ2-7; 10 bases are shared with TRBD2. The V gene end was trimmed by 4 bases and the J gene end by 9 bases; junction bases not matched to a gene: 10. The CDR3 contains 14 residues. Germline V lookup: CDR1 SGHRS, CDR2 YFSETQ. CDR3 sequence: CASSIRSSGRGQYF. The CDR3 DNA is TGCGCCAGCAGCATCCGCTCTAGCGGGAGAGGGCAGTACTTC.

This chain links TRBV30 with TRBJ1-1; 8 bases map to TRBD1. CDR3 size: 14 residues. V shed 1 base, J shed 5 bases, and the junction held 6 bases outside the gene matches. Germline V gives CDR1 GTSNPN, CDR2 SVGIG (reference sequence). For the CDR3, the DNA is TGTGCCTGGAGTGGCGACAGGGGTGAAACTGAAGCTTTCTTT. Translating gives CAWSGDRGETEAFF.

CDR3 amino acids: CASASGPNTGELFF. DNA for the CDR3: TGTGCCAGTGCTAGCGGACCGAACACCGGGGAGCTGTTTTTT. This chain connects TRBV19 to TRBJ2-2; 7 nucleotides align to TRBD2. The V gene's germline CDR1 is LNHDA and CDR2 SQIVND (reference sequence). The CDR3 consists of 14 residues. With 8 bases clipped from V and 0 bases from J, the junction kept 3 bases outside the gene matches.